Shown below are 5 T cell receptor beta chains from a single sample sequenced in a study of beta chain features in type 1 diabetes. Of the isolated RNA, all was reverse transcribed, and so the sequenced material was expressed TCRB transcripts. Sequencing was performed with immunoSEQ multiplex PCR; in TCRdb, only in-frame clones are kept and a portion is missing. The sample includes fewer than 250,000 clones, around 68% of them seen just once. The specimen sequenced was naive CD4+ T cells from blood. These receptors all stem from a man aged 30 to 39 in good health.

This chain uses TRBV7-2 with TRBJ1-2; tentatively, D is TRBD1 (5 bases). The germline V and J ends were trimmed by 5 bases and 5 bases, with 15 bases remaining between them. The CDR3 has 14 residues. The germline V gene has CDR1 SGHTA and CDR2 FQGNSA. CDR3 protein: CASSPGDGGYGYTF. For the CDR3, the DNA is TGTGCCAGCAGCCCCGGCGATGGGGGTTATGGCTACACCTTC.

The chain has TRBV30 and TRBJ1-3, with D unclear. CDR3 length equals 15 residues. CDR1 GTSNPN and CDR2 SVGIG come from the germline V gene (reference sequence). Trimming stripped 0 bases from V and 4 bases from J, with 13 bases between. CDR3 in amino acids: CAWSVLSGKGNTIYF. CDR3 in DNA: TGTGCCTGGAGTGTACTCTCGGGGAAGGGAAACACCATATATTTT.

A few counts support this clone. This chain uses TRBV30 with TRBJ1-5; 7 bases agree with TRBD1. CDR1 is GTSNPN, CDR2 SVGIG, per germline (reference sequence). J was trimmed by 5 bases and V by 0 bases; bases with no gene match: 7. The CDR3 covers 15 residues. Here the CDR3 DNA reads TGTGCCTGGAGTGTAATAGGGACAGAGTATCAGCCCCAGCATTTT. It translates to CAWSVIGTEYQPQHF.

The chain recombines TRBV30 with TRBJ2-3; 11 nucleotides align to TRBD2. In germline, CDR1 is GTSNPN, CDR2 SVGIG (reference sequence). J lost 4 bases, V lost 3 bases, and 9 bases had no gene match. The CDR3 length is 16 residues. CDR3 sequence: CAWRLAGGLIADTQYF. The CDR3 DNA sequence: TGTGCCTGGAGATTAGCGGGAGGGTTAATTGCAGATACGCAGTATTTT.

This rearrangement joins TRBV18 to TRBJ2-7; tentatively, D is TRBD1 or TRBD2 (6 bases each). Germline V gene lookup returns CDR1 KGHSH and CDR2 LQKENI. CDR3 length equals 15 residues. Trimming took off 3 bases at V and 0 bases at J, with 12 bases between the two ends. In DNA form, the CDR3 reads TGTGCCAGCTCACCGGGGGGCACCCTCTCCTACGAGCAGTACTTC. It encodes CASSPGGTLSYEQYF.